The 25 T cell receptor beta chains listed next were all sequenced from one sample in a study of T-cell memory formation after mild COVID-19. Via MiXCR, TCRdb re-called the 5' RACE reads, giving one row per CDR3 protein. The data hold 35,000 to 50,000 distinct CDR3 sequences, with approximately 7% observed a single time. Sequencing was performed on PBMCs or a T cell subset sorted from them (not recorded which). The receptor set was obtained from an adult who had mild COVID-19 (a few samples of this study predate the infection). Cell type and time point are not known.

J is TRBJ1-1 and V is TRBV11-2; a weak D match, TRBD1 (6 bases). Germline V gene sequence: CDR1 SGHAT, CDR2 FQNNGV. Trimming left V 5 bases short and J 5 bases short, with 18 bases between. The CDR3 has 15 amino acids. The CDR3 sequence is CASSPRRGAWTEAFF. The CDR3 nucleotides read TGTGCCAGCAGCCCGCGGCGGGGGGCATGGACTGAAGCTTTCTTT.

This clonotype has more than one count but fewer than ten. This chain links TRBV19 with TRBJ1-1; D remains unclear. The CDR3 is 14 amino acids. Per germline, CDR1 LNHDA and CDR2 SQIVND (reference sequence). The ends were cut back, 7 bases at V and 10 bases at J, with 22 bases in the middle. CDR3: CASIPPGRPSGAFF. In DNA form, the CDR3 reads TGTGCCAGTATACCCCCGGGCCGACCTTCAGGAGCTTTCTTT.

Notes on this clonotype: Mismatch with germline at one junction end may stem from a read error. The genes are TRBV11-1 and TRBJ2-2, with a tentative D call TRBD2 (5 bases). Germline V lookup: CDR1 SGHAT, CDR2 FQDESV (reference sequence). This CDR3 contains 15 residues. CDR3 DNA sequence: TGTGCCAGCAGTTTAGCAACTAGTACCCCCGGGGAGCTGTTTTTT. Amino acids: CASSLATSTPGELFF.

This clonotype was counted only a few times. This chain uses TRBV30 with TRBJ2-6; D is uncertain. CDR3 length: 13 residues. Trimming pared 0 bases from V and 3 bases from J, leaving 3 bases between. CDR1 and CDR2 (germline): GTSNPN, SVGIG (reference sequence). DNA of the CDR3: TGTGCCTGGAGTGTAAGTGGGGCCAACGTCCTGACTTTC. Translating gives CAWSVSGANVLTF.

This clonotype was seen repeatedly, ten times or more. The rearrangement uses TRBV7-2 and TRBJ2-7, with D tentatively TRBD2 (6 bases). Trimming removed 5 bases at V and 0 bases at J, with 17 bases between. The CDR3 is made up of 16 amino acids. The germline gives CDR1 SGHTA, CDR2 FQGNSA. The CDR3 loop reads CASSRKGGGSSYEQYF. The CDR3, as DNA: TGTGCCAGCAGCCGAAAAGGTGGGGGGAGCTCCTACGAGCAGTACTTC. Filled out from reference TRBV7-2 and TRBJ2-7, the complete variable domain reads GAGVSQSPSNKVTEKGKDVELRCDPISGHTALYWYRQSLGQGLEFLIYFQGNSAPDKSGLPSDRFSAERTGGSVSTLTIQRTQQEDSAVYLCASSRKGGGSSYEQYFGPGTRLTVT.

This clonotype was detected ten times or more. The chain carries TRBV12-3 or TRBV12-4 and TRBJ1-6; D is unresolved. The CDR3 extends over 15 amino acids. V shed 6 bases and J shed 6 bases, with 15 bases lying between them. In nucleotides, the CDR3 is TGTGCCAGCAGCCCGTGGAAGATCGCTAATTCACCCCTCCACTTT. Translating it yields CASSPWKIANSPLHF.

This clonotype was counted a few times. The V gene is TRBV30, the J gene TRBJ1-2; the D gene is possibly TRBD1 (6 bases). The germline CDR1 and CDR2 sequences are GTSNPN and SVGIG (reference sequence). V was shortened by 4 bases and J by 4 bases, with 10 bases between the two germline ends. The CDR3 spans 12 residues. CDR3 protein: CAWTTGFYGYTF. CDR3 bases: TGTGCCTGGACCACAGGGTTCTATGGCTACACCTTC.

This clonotype has ten or more counts. The chain couples TRBV2 to TRBJ2-5; D is uncertain. Trimming took off 5 bases at V and 3 bases at J, with 7 bases between the two ends. The CDR3 has 12 residues. In germline, CDR1 is SNHLY, CDR2 FYNNEI. This CDR3 is CASSREEETQYF. In DNA, the CDR3 is TGTGCCAGCAGTCGCGAGGAAGAGACCCAGTACTTC.

The V call is TRBV19, the J call TRBJ1-5; 10 bases align to TRBD1. V lost 6 bases to trimming and J lost 1 base; unmatched junction nucleotides: 9. Germline assignment: CDR1 LNHDA and CDR2 SQIVND (reference sequence). The CDR3 has 17 residues. The CDR3 loop is CASSPRTGGVSNQPQHF. The CDR3 DNA reads as TGTGCCAGTAGCCCCCGGACAGGGGGTGTCAGCAATCAGCCCCAGCATTTT.

This clonotype has more than one count but fewer than ten. The chain joins TRBV6-2 or TRBV6-3 to TRBJ2-1; 7 nucleotides match TRBD2. The CDR3 has 14 amino acids. Germline CDR1 is MNHEY and CDR2 is SVGEGT. The trim removed 5 bases at V and 4 bases at J, leaving 5 bases unmatched. In DNA form, the CDR3 reads TGTGCCAGCAGTGCCGGGACTACATACAATGAGCAGTTCTTC. Translating gives CASSAGTTYNEQFF.

The chain recombines TRBV30 with TRBJ1-2; possible D gene TRBD1, 5 bases. V dropped 3 bases and J dropped 13 bases, with 12 bases sitting between them. Germline assignment: CDR1 GTSNPN and CDR2 SVGIG (reference sequence). There are 10 residues in the CDR3. The CDR3 reads CAWSSRDGTF. The CDR3 bases are TGTGCCTGGAGCTCCCGGGACGGCACCTTC.

The chain couples TRBV24-1 to TRBJ1-1, with D hard to call. Germline CDR1 KGHDR, CDR2 SFDVKD. The CDR3 runs 13 residues. The V gene lost 7 bases and the J gene lost 1 base, with 9 bases spanning the gap. The CDR3 DNA sequence: TGTGCCACCAGAGCCTTTGGGAACACTGAAGCTTTCTTT. This gives the protein CATRAFGNTEAFF.

This clonotype was recorded many times. V usage is TRBV7-6 and J usage is TRBJ2-3, with 7 bases matching TRBD1. V shed 0 bases, J shed 1 base, and the junction held 7 bases outside the gene matches. CDR1 is SGHVS, CDR2 FNYEAQ, per germline. There are 17 residues in the CDR3. The CDR3 sequence: CASSLAGRTGRTDTQYF. CDR3 nucleotide sequence: TGTGCCAGCAGCTTAGCGGGCCGGACAGGCCGCACAGATACGCAGTATTTT.

This chain links TRBV27 with TRBJ1-2; D is perhaps TRBD1 (6 bases). The germline gives CDR1 MNHEY, CDR2 SMNVEV (reference sequence). V shed 7 bases and J shed 4 bases, with 13 bases lying between them. The CDR3 has 13 residues. The CDR3 here is CASKQGSGYGYTF. The DNA for the CDR3 is TGTGCCAGCAAACAGGGTTCGGGCTATGGCTACACCTTC.

This clonotype was counted many times. The chain has TRBV18 and TRBJ2-7; tentatively, D is TRBD1 (6 bases). Looked up from germline, CDR1 is KGHSH and CDR2 is LQKENI. The CDR3 has 13 residues. Trimming removed 4 bases from V and 3 bases from J, with 10 bases in between. The CDR3 DNA sequence: TGTGCCAGCTCACTCCAGGACAGCTACGAGCAGTACTTC. Translated: CASSLQDSYEQYF.

This clonotype was found many times. The DNA of the CDR3 is TGTGCCAGCTCACCAGGTAGCGAGGAGACCCAGTACTTC. Translation gives CASSPGSEETQYF. The chain joins TRBV18 to TRBJ2-5; a possible D gene is TRBD2 (5 bases). CDR3 size: 13 residues. Germline lookup yields CDR1 KGHSH and CDR2 LQKENI. V lost 2 bases, J lost 5 bases, and 9 bases lay in between.

Ten or more counts support this clonotype. The genes are TRBV7-2 and TRBJ2-3; 9 positions agree with TRBD1. Germline CDR1 and CDR2: SGHTA and FQGNSA. J gave up 5 bases and V 6 bases, and 6 bases lay outside the gene matches. This CDR3 contains 14 residues. The CDR3 DNA follows: TGTGCCAGCAGGACGGGACAGGGAGGAGATACGCAGTATTTT. Encoded protein: CASRTGQGGDTQYF.

This clonotype was observed a handful of times. V is TRBV11-3 and J is TRBJ2-5, with 10 positions matching TRBD1. Germline V gene lookup returns CDR1 SGHNT and CDR2 YENEEA. The trim removed 3 bases at V and 7 bases at J, leaving 14 bases unmatched. This CDR3 is 17 amino acids long. CDR3 amino acids: CASSFPATGGTRRTQYF. CDR3 DNA: TGTGCCAGCAGCTTCCCCGCGACAGGGGGCACACGGCGGACCCAGTACTTC.

This clonotype was counted ten times or more. J is TRBJ2-1 and V is TRBV3-1; the match to TRBD1 covers 7 bases. The CDR3 loop spans 13 amino acids. Unmatched junction bases numbered 5, after V lost 2 bases and J lost 10 bases. Per germline, CDR1 LGHDT and CDR2 YNNKEL (reference sequence). The DNA for the CDR3 is TGTGCCAGCAGCCAACGACAGGGTTTAGAGCAGTTCTTC. The encoded protein is CASSQRQGLEQFF.

This clonotype has just a few counts. This chain connects TRBV6-5 to TRBJ2-7; 7 positions agree with TRBD1. The CDR3 has 15 amino acids. The germline V gene encodes CDR1 MNHEY and CDR2 SVGAGI. J was trimmed by 3 bases and V by 7 bases; bases with no gene match: 12. CDR3 region: CASKQGRSALYEQYF. CDR3 DNA: TGTGCCAGCAAACAGGGGCGGAGTGCTCTCTACGAGCAGTACTTC.

This clonotype was detected ten times or more. The V gene is TRBV5-1, the J gene TRBJ2-3; 7 positions match TRBD2. This CDR3 is 15 amino acids long. V shed 0 bases and J 2 bases; nucleotides not matched to a gene: 3. In germline, CDR1 is SGHRS, CDR2 YFSETQ. CDR3 nucleotide sequence: TGCGCCAGCAGCTTGGCGGGGGGATCCACAGATACGCAGTATTTT. It codes for CASSLAGGSTDTQYF.

This clonotype was recorded many times. This sequence joins TRBV29-1 and TRBJ2-2; 7 bases map to TRBD1. The CDR3 is 14 amino acids. V lost 7 bases to trimming and J lost 7 bases; unmatched junction nucleotides: 12. CDR1 SQVTM and CDR2 ANQGSEA come from the germline V gene. CDR3 DNA sequence: TGCAGCGCAACACAGGGGATCCTAGGCGGGGAGCTGTTTTTT. This sequence encodes CSATQGILGGELFF.

This clonotype showed up just a few times. The genes are TRBV5-1 and TRBJ2-4; 14 bases match TRBD2. Germline CDR1 SGHRS, CDR2 YFSETQ. The CDR3 has 18 residues. Trimming cost V 4 bases and J 0 bases; bases outside gene matches: 6. CDR3 amino acids: CASSVGLAGALAKNIQYF. The CDR3 DNA reads as TGCGCCAGCAGCGTGGGACTAGCGGGGGCCCTAGCCAAAAACATTCAGTACTTC. The full variable domain, with the rest looked up from reference TRBV5-1 and TRBJ2-4, is KAGVTQTPRYLIKTRGQQVTLSCSPISGHRSVSWYQQTPGQGLQFLFEYFSETQRNKGNFPGRFSGRQFSNSRSEMNVSTLELGDSALYLCASSVGLAGALAKNIQYFGAGTRLSVL.

This clonotype turned up a few times. This chain joins TRBV9 and TRBJ2-7; either TRBD1 or TRBD2 may supply D (5 bases each). V was pared by 3 bases and J by 6 bases, with 13 bases between. The CDR3 is 13 residues long. Germline CDR1 reads SGDLS; CDR2 reads YYNGEE. In nucleotides, the CDR3 is TGTGCCAGCAGCGGTCGGATTGGGGGCGAGCAGTACTTC. It translates to CASSGRIGGEQYF.

This clonotype showed up just a few times. This rearrangement joins TRBV9 to TRBJ2-5; D could derive from TRBD1 or TRBD2 (6 bases each). Germline CDR1 SGDLS, CDR2 YYNGEE. This CDR3 spans 15 amino acids. V was trimmed by 0 bases and J by 4 bases, leaving 13 bases between them. In nucleotides, the CDR3 is TGTGCCAGCAGCGTAGAGGGGGGCCGGAGAGAGACCCAGTACTTC. It codes for CASSVEGGRRETQYF.